Sequencing of this T cell receptor (beta chain) was carried out in a study of shared clonotypes between healthy human individuals. Study-wide results and limits: Sampling was confined to blood; repertoires within tissues likely differ.

Naive CD8 cells lacked CD45RO, underwent positive selection for CCR7 and left out terminally differentiated effector memory CD45RA+ cells. Concerning this clone itself: Its matching antigen is unknown.

Several immunoSEQ plates received, in even portions, the genomic DNA of each subset. Using about 0.2 ug DNA, approximately 30,000 T cell genomes, the sorted-subset replicate PCRs were run. Clones were read by immunoSEQ multiplex PCR, and TCRdb kept only the in-frame ones, dropping some. The data contain about 580,000 clones, 98% of them singletons. The V gene's germline CDR1 is SGHAT and CDR2 FQNNGV. The CDR3 length is 16 residues. Trimming stripped 6 bases from V and 2 bases from J, with 20 bases between. This sequence was found in a man aged 25 to 45 in good health. The sequencing sample was made of naive CD8+ T cells sorted from blood. The chain has TRBV11-2 and TRBJ2-7; D remains unclear. CDR3 sequence (DNA): TGTGCCAGCAGTAAAGAGTGGGTAGTTCAGACCTACGAGCAGTACTTC. Residues: CASSKEWVVQTYEQYF. Together with reference TRBV11-2 and TRBJ2-7, the CDR3 gives the full variable domain: EAGVAQSPRYKIIEKRQSVAFWCNPISGHATLYWYQQILGQGPKLLIQFQNNGVVDDSQLPKDRFSAERLKGVDSTLKIQPAKLEDSAVYLCASSKEWVVQTYEQYFGPGTRLTVT.